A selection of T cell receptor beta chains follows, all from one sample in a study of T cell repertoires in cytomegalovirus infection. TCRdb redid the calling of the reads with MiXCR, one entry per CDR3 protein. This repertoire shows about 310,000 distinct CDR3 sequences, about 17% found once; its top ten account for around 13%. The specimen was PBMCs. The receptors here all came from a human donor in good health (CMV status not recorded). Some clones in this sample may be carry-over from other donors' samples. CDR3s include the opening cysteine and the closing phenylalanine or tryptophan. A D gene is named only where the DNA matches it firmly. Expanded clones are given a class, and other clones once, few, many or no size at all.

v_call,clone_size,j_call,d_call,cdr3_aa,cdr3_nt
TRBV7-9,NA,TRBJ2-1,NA,CASSLPSTPGEQFF,TGTGCCAGCAGCTTACCCTCGACTCCTGGGGAGCAGTTCTTC
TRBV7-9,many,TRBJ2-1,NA,CASSLAGQVKNNEQFF,TGTGCCAGCAGCTTAGCCGGGCAGGTGAAAAACAATGAGCAGTTCTTC
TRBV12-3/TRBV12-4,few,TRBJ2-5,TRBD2,CASSSPSGGWAQYF,TGTGCCAGCAGTTCTCCTAGCGGGGGTTGGGCCCAGTACTTC
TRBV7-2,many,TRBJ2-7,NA,CASRGTQGSGYEQYF,TGTGCCAGCAGAGGCACGCAGGGTTCAGGGTACGAGCAGTACTTC
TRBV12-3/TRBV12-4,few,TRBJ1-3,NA,CASSWMGGTPGNTIYF,TGTGCCAGCAGTTGGATGGGGGGTACCCCTGGAAACACCATATATTTT
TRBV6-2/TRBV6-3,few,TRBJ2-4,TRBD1,CASSTRQGTKNIQYF,TGTGCCAGCAGTACACGACAGGGGACCAAAAACATTCAGTACTTC
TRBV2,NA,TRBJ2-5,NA,CASSALKEETQYF,TGTGCCAGCAGTGCATTAAAGGAGGAGACCCAGTACTTC
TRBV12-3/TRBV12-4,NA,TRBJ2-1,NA,CASSSREKSNEQFF,TGTGCCAGCAGCTCCCGGGAGAAGTCCAATGAGCAGTTCTTC
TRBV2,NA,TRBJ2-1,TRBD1,CASRKQGERSRNEQFF,TGTGCCAGCAGAAAACAGGGGGAACGTAGTCGGAATGAGCAGTTCTTC
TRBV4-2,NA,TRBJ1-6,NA,CASSELDSHSPLHF,TGTGCCAGCAGCGAACTGGACAGCCATTCACCCCTCCACTTT
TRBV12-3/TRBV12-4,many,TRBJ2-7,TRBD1,CASSSGQGLSEQYF,TGTGCCAGCAGTTCGGGACAGGGGCTGAGCGAGCAGTACTTC
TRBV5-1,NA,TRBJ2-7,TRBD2,CASSLDGTSGSYEQYF,TGCGCCAGCAGCTTGGACGGGACTAGCGGCTCCTACGAGCAGTACTTC
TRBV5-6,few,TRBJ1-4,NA,CASSLATGKLFF,TGTGCCAGCAGCTTGGCGACAGGAAAACTGTTTTTT
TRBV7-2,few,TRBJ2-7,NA,CASSFHQGPYEQYF,TGTGCCAGCAGCTTCCACCAGGGACCCTACGAGCAGTACTTC
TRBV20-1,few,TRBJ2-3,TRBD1,CSANLPLGRGFTDTQYF,TGCAGTGCGAACCTACCACTGGGCAGGGGGTTTACAGATACGCAGTATTTT
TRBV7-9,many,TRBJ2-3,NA,CASSLGMVSDTQYF,TGTGCCAGCAGCTTAGGCATGGTTTCAGATACGCAGTATTTT
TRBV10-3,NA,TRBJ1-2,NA,CAISDGLNYGYTF,TGTGCCATCAGCGACGGATTAAACTATGGCTACACCTTC
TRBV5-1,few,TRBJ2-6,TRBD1,CASSFRGQYVSGANVLTF,TGCGCCAGCAGCTTCAGGGGGCAGTATGTCTCTGGGGCCAACGTCCTGACTTTC
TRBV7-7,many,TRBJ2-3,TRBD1,CASSLGQGATDTQYF,TGTGCTAGCAGCTTAGGACAGGGGGCTACAGATACGCAGTATTTT
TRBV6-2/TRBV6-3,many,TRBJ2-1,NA,CASSPRGSYNEQFF,TGTGCCAGCAGTCCAAGGGGCTCCTACAATGAGCAGTTCTTC
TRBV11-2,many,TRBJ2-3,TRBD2,CASSLDRTSGGTDTQYF,TGTGCCAGCAGCTTAGACAGGACTAGCGGGGGCACAGATACGCAGTATTTT
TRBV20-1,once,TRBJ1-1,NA,CSASTELNTEAFF,TGCAGTGCGAGCACGGAATTGAACACTGAAGCTTTCTTT
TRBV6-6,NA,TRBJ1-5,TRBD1,CASRYLQGGNHSNQPQHF,TGTGCCAGCAGATACCTCCAGGGGGGAAATCATAGCAATCAGCCCCAGCATTTT
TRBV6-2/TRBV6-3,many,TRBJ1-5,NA,CASSDHSNQPQHF,TGTGCCAGCAGCGACCATAGCAATCAGCCCCAGCATTTT
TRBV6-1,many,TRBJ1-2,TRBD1,CASSETGQTYGYTF,TGTGCCAGCAGTGAGACGGGACAGACTTATGGCTACACCTTC
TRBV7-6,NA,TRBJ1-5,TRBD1,CASSLAGTGHQPQHF,TGTGCCAGCAGCTTAGCTGGGACAGGGCATCAGCCCCAGCATTTT
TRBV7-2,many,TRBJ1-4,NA,CASSRLGSTNEKLFF,TGTGCCAGCAGCCGATTGGGGTCAACTAATGAAAAACTGTTTTTT
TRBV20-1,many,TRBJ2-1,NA,CSARGPTSYNEQFF,TGCAGTGCTAGAGGTCCGACTAGCTACAATGAGCAGTTCTTC
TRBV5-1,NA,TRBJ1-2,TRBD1,CASSLESDRFRYGYTF,TGCGCCAGCAGCTTGGAGTCGGACAGGTTTCGCTATGGCTACACCTTC
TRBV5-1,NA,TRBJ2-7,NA,CASSLGLQGPFEQYF,TGCGCCAGCAGCTTGGGACTGCAGGGACCCTTCGAGCAGTACTTC
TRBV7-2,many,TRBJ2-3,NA,CASSPLTGILNTDTQYF,TGTGCCAGCAGCCCTTTAACAGGGATTCTTAACACAGATACGCAGTATTTT
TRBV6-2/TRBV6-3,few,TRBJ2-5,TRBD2,CASSYAPRQGGETQYF,TGTGCCAGCAGTTACGCCCCCCGGCAGGGAGGGGAGACCCAGTACTTC
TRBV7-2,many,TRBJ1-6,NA,CASSLRFSLNSPLHF,TGTGCCAGCAGCTTAAGGTTCAGCCTTAATTCACCCCTCCACTTT
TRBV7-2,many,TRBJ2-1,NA,CASSLAPFSLTYNEQFF,TGTGCCAGCAGCTTAGCCCCTTTTAGCTTAACCTACAATGAGCAGTTCTTC
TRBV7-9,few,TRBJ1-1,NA,CASSLEEGMNTEAFF,TGTGCCAGCAGCTTAGAGGAGGGAATGAACACTGAAGCTTTCTTT
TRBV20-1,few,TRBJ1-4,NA,CSASRGAGEKLFF,TGCAGTGCTAGCCGGGGGGCCGGTGAAAAACTGTTTTTT
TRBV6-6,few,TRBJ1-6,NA,CASFDPHVNSPLHF,TGTGCCAGCTTCGACCCTCACGTTAATTCACCCCTCCACTTT
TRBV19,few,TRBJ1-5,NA,CASKKLYSNQPQHF,TGTGCCAGCAAGAAGTTATATAGCAATCAGCCCCAGCATTTT
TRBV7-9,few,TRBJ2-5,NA,CASSGGIQGLETQYF,TGTGCCAGCAGCGGGGGGATACAGGGGCTTGAGACCCAGTACTTC
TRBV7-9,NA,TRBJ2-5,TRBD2,CASSWEGRQETQYF,TGTGCCAGCAGCTGGGAGGGAAGGCAAGAGACCCAGTACTTC
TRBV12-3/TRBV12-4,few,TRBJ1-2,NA,CASSLFPDPNYGYTF,TGTGCCAGCAGTTTATTCCCGGATCCAAACTATGGCTACACCTTC
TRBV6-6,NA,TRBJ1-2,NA,CASSENFYGYTF,TGTGCCAGCAGTGAGAATTTCTATGGCTACACCTTC
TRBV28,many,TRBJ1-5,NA,CASSPSWKPQHF,TGTGCCAGCAGTCCAAGCTGGAAGCCCCAGCATTTT
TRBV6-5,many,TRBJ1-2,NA,CASSYSQGLYGYTF,TGTGCCAGCAGTTATAGCCAGGGACTCTATGGCTACACCTTC
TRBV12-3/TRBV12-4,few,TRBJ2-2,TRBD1,CASRPTGVGGELFF,TGTGCCAGCAGGCCGACAGGGGTCGGAGGGGAGCTGTTTTTT
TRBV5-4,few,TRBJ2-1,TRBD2,CASSFGGGGIDEQFF,TGTGCCAGCAGCTTCGGGGGCGGGGGGATCGATGAGCAGTTCTTC
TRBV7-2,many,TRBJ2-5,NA,CASSFKGRQETQYF,TGTGCCAGCAGCTTCAAGGGGCGCCAAGAGACCCAGTACTTC
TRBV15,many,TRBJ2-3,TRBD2,CATSRGGGGASGTQYF,TGTGCCACCAGCAGGGGAGGCGGGGGGGCTAGTGGTACGCAGTATTTT
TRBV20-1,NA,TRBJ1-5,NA,CSARVGSSNQPQHF,TGCAGTGCTAGAGTGGGGAGTAGCAATCAGCCCCAGCATTTT
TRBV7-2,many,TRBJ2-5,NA,CASSSTEGRRETQYF,TGTGCCAGCAGCTCGACTGAGGGGCGGCGAGAGACCCAGTACTTC
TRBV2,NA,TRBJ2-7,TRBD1,CASTVDRGRGEQYF,TGTGCCAGCACGGTGGACAGGGGGCGCGGCGAGCAGTACTTC
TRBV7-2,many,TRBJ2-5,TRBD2,CASSPGLAGDGETQYF,TGTGCCAGCAGCCCAGGACTAGCGGGGGATGGAGAGACCCAGTACTTC